This T cell receptor (beta chain) is from a study of CD8+ T cells in alopecia areata. About the study: Scoring of severity for treated patients was based on percentage of affected scalp area. Study conclusions and caveats: Researchers report lesional scalp, most notably alopecia totalis/universalis, outstripped normal scalp in clonality. In scalp, tofacitinib significantly decreased clonality and expanded CD8+ clones among the top 100. Sequences from scalp samples also cover resident alphabeta T cells of normal skin.

TCR sequencing used cDNA made by reverse transcription of extracted RNA. Assay: immunoSEQ multiplex PCR; the TCRdb copy retains only in-frame clones and omits some. The data show 250,000 to 300,000 clones, roughly 64% seen once. The sample's treatment: oral pan-JAK inhibitor, 5-10 mg twice daily. Germline V CDR1 and CDR2: SGHRS, YFSETQ. V shed 4 bases and J shed 1 base, with 2 bases lying between them. CDR3 length equals 12 residues. Concerning this clone itself: The antigen remains undetermined. Other DNA sequences in this specimen translate into the identical CDR3.

This clonotype was obtained from a human donor with alopecia areata. V and J are TRBV5-1 and TRBJ2-2; no clear D gene. Material: CD4+ T cells sorted from blood, obtained at week 24, from a patient treated with tofacitinib. In nucleotides, the CDR3 is TGCGCCAGCAGCCTGAACACCGGGGAGCTGTTTTTT. Translated, it gives CASSLNTGELFF.